The sequence of this T cell receptor (beta chain) was determined in a study of T cell clones after liver transplantation. Across the whole study: Liver transplant recipients had immunosuppression withdrawal attempted within 2 years. Timepoints were pre-transplant, pre-withdrawal, and after withdrawal was completed or failed.

Only in-frame clones appear in the TCRdb table, and some are missing; sequencing was by immunoSEQ multiplex PCR. This sample has around 110,000 clones, with about nine tenths found just once. This clone showed up just a few times. Its antigen is undetermined. Study-wide results and limits: Post-transplant time points were not standardized, so conclusions are preliminary.

V gave up 0 bases and J gave up 3 bases, with 9 bases separating them. Germline V gene sequence: CDR1 MNHEY, CDR2 SVGAGI. The CDR3 totals 14 residues. The genes are TRBV6-5 and TRBJ2-7; perhaps TRBD2 as D (6 bases). The source is a human patient who received a liver transplant. The graft donor may be the source of some T cells. Specimen: CD4+ T cells from blood, collected 12 months after liver transplant. The chain's CDR3 is CASSYSGGGYEQYF. As DNA, the CDR3 is TGTGCCAGCAGTTACTCGGGGGGAGGCTACGAGCAGTACTTC.